This T cell receptor beta chain derives from a study of T cells after yellow fever vaccination. Overall study results and limits: By day 5 rather than day 15, the secondary response had peaked, though it was weaker.

CDR1 is GTSNPN, CDR2 SVGIG, per germline (reference sequence). The CDR3 is 13 residues long. Trimming left V 3 bases short and J 4 bases short, with 12 bases between. TCRdb re-called the 5' RACE reads with MiXCR, one entry per CDR3 protein. The sample includes hundreds of thousands of distinct CDR3 sequences, roughly 20% of them seen just once. As for this clonotype: The antigen is undetermined.

The material was PBMCs, obtained before the yellow fever booster vaccination. The sequence was collected from a man aged 18-30 years who received the YFV17D yellow fever vaccine. J is TRBJ1-2 and V is TRBV30; D call uncertain. The CDR3 protein is CAWSIGFGYGYTF. DNA for the CDR3: TGTGCCTGGAGCATTGGCTTCGGCTATGGCTACACCTTC.